This T cell receptor (beta chain) emerged from a study of persistence of HIV-infected CD4 T cells. Looking at the study overall: Suppressive ART had lasted a median of roughly eight years. Two participants gave one leukapheresis sample; others gave up to about 200 mL blood repeatedly.

V was pared by 8 bases and J by 0 bases, with 20 bases between. Germline loops: CDR1 SNHLY, CDR2 FYNNEI. CDR3 length: 16 amino acids. A word on this clone: Its antigen is as yet unknown.

Cells were stimulated nonspecifically with anti-CD3/anti-CD28 magnetic beads. CD4+ T cells upregulating both CD40 ligand and CD69 were sorted as responding cells. CD8+ T cells were removed from PBMCs prior to stimulation. Overall study results and limits: Bulk TCR data could not be restricted to HIV-1-infected CMV-responding cells.

The immunoSEQ assay was version 4, run in survey mode. This table comes from immunoSEQ multiplex PCR, and its TCRdb copy is limited to in-frame clones, with some not included. Of more than 35,000 clones in the sample, 80% to 95% were seen once. V gene TRBV2 combines with J gene TRBJ2-7, with D possibly TRBD2 on 6 matching bases. This TCR came from an adult man with HIV who was CMV-seropositive. Sequencing used CD4+ T cells sorted from PBMCs after approximately 19-hour stimulation, obtained from a patient who received antiretroviral therapy. CDR3 sequence reads: CASRPGRTLSSYEQYF. CDR3 in DNA: TGTGCCAGCCGCCCTGGGAGGACATTGAGCTCCTACGAGCAGTACTTC.